One T cell receptor beta chain is described in this entry. Its matching antigen is unknown. This sample was taken from a study of Ad26.COV2.S vaccination and SARS-CoV-2 variants. Findings of the study overall: Once vaccination had occurred, spike-specific CD8+ and CD4+ T cell responses reportedly showed substantial breadth.

The germline V gene encodes CDR1 MGHDK and CDR2 SYGVNS. The V gene lost 4 bases and the J gene lost 1 base, with 4 bases spanning the gap. The CDR3 sequence is 13 residues long. Repertoires were generated with immunoSEQ multiplex PCR, while TCRdb's copy carries only in-frame clones and drops some. The data show 150,000 to 200,000 clones, approximately 88% seen once. This receptor was taken from a human donor who had recovered from COVID-19. The rearrangement joins TRBV25-1 to TRBJ2-2; D uncertain. The sample here was peripheral blood, taken after recovery from COVID-19. CDR3 region: CASSVRNTGELFF. The CDR3 bases are TGTGCCAGCAGTGTGCGGAACACCGGGGAGCTGTTTTTT.